The 2 T cell receptor beta chains given below trace back to one sample, sequenced in a study of tissue T cells after allogeneic stem cell transplantation. The table came from immunoSEQ multiplex PCR; TCRdb's copy has only in-frame clones and leaves some out. Of 7,500 to 8,500 clones listed, 37% are singletons. Stated time point: mouse harvest day 14 after allogeneic transplant. The graft held 10^6 splenic CD5+ T cells and 10^7 T-cell-depleted bone marrow cells. What was sequenced was skin. The receptor source for this set is a female BALB/c mouse given C57BL/6 T cells with graft-versus-host disease after an allogeneic hematopoietic cell transplant.

For this clone: Mouse germline and gene names are used. The read gets to within 1 residue of the CDR3 end, and the germline J gene fills in the rest. The chain has TRBV31 and TRBJ1-4, with TRBD1 matching 8 bases. The CDR3 length is 13 residues. Germline loops: CDR1 GKSSPN, CDR2 SITVG. V dropped 5 bases and J dropped 2; count of bases not matched to a gene: 1. CDR3 bases read: TGTGCCTGGTGGGACAGGTCCAACGAAAGATTATTT. Translating gives CAWWDRSNERLF. The full CDR3 sequence reads CAWWDRSNERLFF.

On this clone itself: The listed genes are named as in mouse. The read comes to an end 1 residue before the CDR3 does, leaving the germline J gene to fill in the end. This chain uses TRBV13-1 with TRBJ2-1, with TRBD2 matching over 11 bases. Germline V gene data show CDR1 as NSHNY and CDR2 as SYGAGN. This CDR3 has 15 amino acids. V dropped 3 bases and J dropped 8; count of bases not matched to a gene: 7. CDR3 bases read: TGTGCCAGCAGTGCGACTGGGGGGGTTTATCCTGAGCAGTTC. It translates to CASSATGGVYPEQF. The whole CDR3 reads CASSATGGVYPEQFF.